This T cell receptor (beta chain) derives from a study of breast tumors, draining lymph nodes, adjacent tissues. Study-level results: Tumor and nontumor repertoires were significantly more similar in luminal-like than in basal-like breast cancer.

The CDR3 loop spans 15 amino acids. Germline V gene lookup returns CDR1 SNHLY and CDR2 FYNNEI. In its sample, this clonotype was seen once. Its antigen is not known. One end of the junction fails to match germline, which may point to a read error. Breast cancer patients provided tissue from their axillary draining lymph nodes. In TCRdb, the multiplex PCR reads were re-called with MiXCR into one record per CDR3 protein. The table includes some 100,000 distinct CDR3 sequences, 21% detected once. Sequences were obtained from axillary lymph node tissue. This sequence joins TRBV2 and TRBJ1-4; maybe TRBD1 (5 bases). The origin of this receptor is a female donor with breast cancer. Some clones in this sample may be carry-over from other donors' samples. CDR3 DNA: TGTGCCAGCAGTGGGTGGGACCAAACTAACGAAAATCTGTTTTTT. Protein product: CASSGWDQTNENLFF.